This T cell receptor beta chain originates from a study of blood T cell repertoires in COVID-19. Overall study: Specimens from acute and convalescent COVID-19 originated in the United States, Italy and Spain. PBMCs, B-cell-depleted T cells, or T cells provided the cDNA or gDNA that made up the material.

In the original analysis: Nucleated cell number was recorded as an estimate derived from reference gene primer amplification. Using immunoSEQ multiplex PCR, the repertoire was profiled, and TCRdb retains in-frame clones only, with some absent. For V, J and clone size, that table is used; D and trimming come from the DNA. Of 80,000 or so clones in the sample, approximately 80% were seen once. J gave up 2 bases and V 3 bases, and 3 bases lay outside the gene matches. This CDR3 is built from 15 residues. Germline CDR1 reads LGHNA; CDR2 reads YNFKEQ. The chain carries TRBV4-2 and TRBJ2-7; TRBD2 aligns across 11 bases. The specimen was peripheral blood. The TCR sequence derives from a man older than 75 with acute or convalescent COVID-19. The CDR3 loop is CASSQGTSGPYEQYF. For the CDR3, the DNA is TGTGCCAGCAGCCAGGGGACTAGCGGACCCTACGAGCAGTACTTC.